The sequence of this T cell receptor beta chain was determined in a study of cytomegalovirus exposure and HLA in healthy donors (dated by TCRdb to the late 2010s). In terms of the full investigation: According to an earlier analysis of 587 of the donors, about 179 million T cells yielded over 90 million unique TCR beta sequences and about 300 Gb of sequence data. An earlier analysis of 587 of the donors applied high-throughput TCR beta sequencing to assess whether each TCR beta V gene segment acted as functional or pseudogenic. A later genetic analysis took genome-wide SNP genotypes for about 65% of the 666 donors and used that subset as a discovery cohort. The study was designed to test whether signatures of past pathogen exposure could be identified by cataloging public T cell receptors. An early release that covered about 600 HLA-typed donors contained approximately 290 gigabases of sequencing data and 80 million or so unique TCR sequences. HLA typing included class I and class II loci at four-digit resolution. Using immunosequencing, the study profiled T cell repertoires from about 650 subjects and related those repertoires to cytomegalovirus serostatus. Four to six DR-DQ haplotypes were handled as single units for association and clustering, since linkage in the cohort was strong. A later analysis re-analyzed previously published TCR beta repertoires from 600 to 850 donors and added high-resolution HLA genotyping to study TCR occurrence patterns. The genetic ancestry cluster associated with self-reported Caucasian donors included around four fifths of the 398 genotyped donors. All discovery cohort repertoires had been generated using a single sequencing platform. On average, 235,054 unique TCR beta nucleotide sequences were sequenced per donor among about 400 genotyped donors of the cohort, with 15% to 20% of those sequences being non-productive. Rather than drawing on any new phenotypic data, the later analysis identified candidate immune exposures from TCR beta sequences and the way those sequences occurred across donors. Alongside the repertoire data, information on donor age, sex, ethnicity and CMV serostatus was compiled. The number of typed donors differed by locus: roughly 620-630 for A, B, C, DRB1 and DQB1; approximately 520 for DQA1; some 590 for DPA1; and 400 to 480 for DPB1. Besides the first cohort of 500 to 700 subjects, a separate validation cohort made up of some 110 different subjects was used. To predict cytomegalovirus infection status, the study combined high-throughput TCR immunosequencing, statistical association of individual TCRs with disease status, and machine learning. Beyond this particular receptor, the publication reports: This cohort had only TCR beta chains sequenced, and the lack of alpha or paired-chain data limited which features could be detected. According to a later analysis, most CMV-associated TCR beta chains appeared to be HLA-restricted, and the HLA associations seemed to be driven largely by CMV exposure. The study listed 164 TCR beta chains as associated with cytomegalovirus. According to a later analysis, parvovirus B19, influenza, CMV and Epstein-Barr virus appeared linked to several top co-occurrence clusters. The only immune exposure information available for the cohort was CMV serostatus. A further reported finding was that TCR beta sequences accurately predicted the HLA-A and HLA-B alleles for most subjects in the first cohort. A later genetic analysis reported fewer N-insertions in productive TCRs among donors in an Asian-associated ancestry cluster than the roughly 720-donor mean. At a false discovery rate of 0.05, a later analysis linked around 17,000 TCR beta sequences to specific HLA alleles. It was suggested by the authors that the approach could potentially be generalized to other disease states and immunological phenotypes. When HLA alleles, especially DR and DQ, strongly co-occurred, TCR associations were difficult to assign to individual alleles. Correlated functional status among segregating V segments might reflect linkage disequilibrium, but an unknown experimental factor could not be ruled out. In both the original and validation cohorts, the classifier was reported to diagnose cytomegalovirus status with high specificity and sensitivity. Because HLA typing was unavailable for some donors at each locus, only the typed subset was used in association tests. V-gene and J-gene trimming of TCR beta chains was associated with a missense DCLRE1C variant in a later genetic analysis, and the association was replicated in an independent cohort. In a later analysis, the rate of TCR association differed among HLA loci, with DRB1 alleles having the most associated TCRs and HLA-C alleles having the fewest. The 87-base-pair reads could not distinguish some IMGT-functional V segments, including TRBV6-2 and TRBV6-3, so those segments were excluded. The earlier analysis of 450 to 700 of the donors excluded roughly 17 rarely observed V segments, including chromosome 9 orphons, because counts were too low. Roughly uniform sequencing depth across donors was assumed in presence/absence analyses, although this assumption may not hold. A few of the identified cytomegalovirus-associated TCR beta chains were confirmed in vitro to be specific for cytomegalovirus antigens. In an earlier analysis of some 640 of the donors, most TCR beta V segments were observed in productive rearrangements about 87% or about 30% of the time, broadly matching IMGT annotations. Most TCR sequences were observed very rarely across donors, whereas some public TCRs were present in many individuals. A cluster of highly shared sequence variants was judged likely to be a technical artifact of the sequencing pipeline. In a later analysis, HLA-associated TCR beta chains were found to be more clonally expanded and to have lower generation probabilities than equally common non-associated chains.

The cohort comprised some 730 healthy bone marrow donors. At the time of sampling, all cohort members were nominally healthy, though unrecorded immune exposures were likely present. The donor tested CMV seronegative, placing the donor among the approximately 360 seronegative members of the cohort. A peripheral blood sample was collected from each donor, and TCR beta sequencing was performed on peripheral blood mononuclear cells. The Qiagen DNeasy Blood Extraction Kit was used to extract genomic DNA from the blood cell samples. A distance of 9 bases separates the germline ends of V and J, which lose 1 base and 1 base respectively. The CDR3 starts with the cysteine, ends with the phenylalanine, and has 15 residues. Kept here is only the CDR3 DNA, which spans 45 bases and is read in frame from base 1. CDR1 SGHAT and CDR2 FQNNGV are derived from the germline V gene. The library was obtained by the immunoSEQ multiplex PCR assay. A mixture of 60 forward primers for TCR Vbeta segments and 13 reverse primers for TCR Jbeta segments was used in the multiplex PCR. Amplification of the CDR3 region of rearranged TCR beta genes was performed with a multiplex PCR assay on genomic DNA. Amplified TCR beta libraries were sequenced as 87-base-pair reads on the Illumina HiSeq System. On the authors' methods: In a later analysis, some 80 million unique TCR beta chains were counted across the 500 to 700 repertoires, and roughly 10 million of these chains were shared by at least two donors. A nearest-neighbor algorithm error-corrected the raw reads and collapsed the reads into unique sequences, merging closely related sequences to remove PCR and sequencing errors. CDR3 sequences were aligned to IMGT reference sequences to assign V, D and J gene segments. For a sequence to be retained, a match of at least six nucleotides was required to both a V gene segment and a J gene segment. A rearrangement was called productive if the CDR3 had no stop codons and remained in frame with V and J, and every other rearrangement was called non-productive. CDR3 was defined by IMGT convention, running from the second conserved V-encoded cysteine to the conserved J-encoded phenylalanine. The earlier analysis of some 600 of the donors excluded sequences that lacked an unambiguous match to a single V gene segment. An earlier analysis of approximately 590 of the donors called V segments functional above 56.7% productive rearrangements and segregating when the between-donor standard deviation exceeded 5%. A statistical classification framework was built to diagnose cytomegalovirus status from the catalog of TCR beta chain sequences. In a later analysis, TCR nucleotide sequences were compared against IMGT/GENE-DB human TR gene sequences so that V and J genes could be assigned. In a later analysis, CDR3 sequences and most-parsimonious VDJ recombination scenarios were assigned using the TCRdist pipeline. In a later analysis, each TCR beta chain was defined by its CDR3 amino acid sequence together with its V-gene family, and reads without a unique V-gene family were excluded. To address suspected cross-contamination and a sequencing artifact, a later analysis removed roughly 640 highly shared, low-generation-probability nucleotide sequences. In a later analysis, a clonal expansion index was calculated for each public chain from normalized within-repertoire ranks of inferred template counts. Generation probabilities in a later analysis came from a VDJ recombination model fitted to out-of-frame rearrangements, and those results were checked against IGoR. In a later analysis, TCR-TCR, TCR-HLA and TCR-CMV co-occurrence was scored with hypergeometric tests, and a repertoire-size bias correction was applied to TCR pairs. False discovery rates were estimated in a later analysis by permuting HLA or CMV assignments 20 times. In a later analysis, co-occurring TCRs were grouped using DBSCAN, and TCRdist sequence similarity was added for clustering within HLA-allele-positive subsets. Co-occurrence clustering excluded repertoires with fewer than 30,000 or more than 120,000 public chains, plus five with anomalous nucleotide sharing. This immuneACCESS table, as held by TCRdb, lists in-frame sequences with V and J called but not all clones. Of the missing ones, under half trace to an unresolved V gene in checked studies; the others have no known cause. V and J calls and clone size come straight from that table; D and trimming were deduced from the DNA. The sample profile shows 150,000 or so clones; roughly three quarters of them were found once. The ten largest clones take up 13% to 15% of the sample.

A remark on this clone: Its binding antigen is unknown. Base qualities were left out, and no much larger clone turns up one base away.

The rearranged chain carries TRBV11-2 and TRBJ2-3; tentative D gene TRBD1, with 5 bases matching. This clonotype was sampled from a woman between 40 and 55 years old in good health and CMV-seronegative. The sequenced sample was PBMCs. The bases are TGTGCCAGCAGCTTAGGTTTGGGGCGCACAGATACGCAGTATTTT. Its translation is CASSLGLGRTDTQYF.